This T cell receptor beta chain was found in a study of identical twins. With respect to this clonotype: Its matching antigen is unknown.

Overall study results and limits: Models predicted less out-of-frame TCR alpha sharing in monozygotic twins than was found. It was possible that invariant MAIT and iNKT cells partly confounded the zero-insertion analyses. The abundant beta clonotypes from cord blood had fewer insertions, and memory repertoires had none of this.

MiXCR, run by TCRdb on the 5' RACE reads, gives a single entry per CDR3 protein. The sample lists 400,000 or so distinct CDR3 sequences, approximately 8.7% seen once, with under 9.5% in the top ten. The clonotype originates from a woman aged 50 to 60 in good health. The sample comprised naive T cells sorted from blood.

Here the CDR3 DNA reads TGTGCCAGCAGTTCCTCAGGGGGTCTTGAAGCTTTCTTT. Amino acids: CASSSSGGLEAFF. The V gene is TRBV12-3 or TRBV12-4, the J gene TRBJ1-1; 7 bases align to TRBD1. The CDR3 length is 13 residues. V lost 4 bases, J lost 7 bases, and 6 bases stayed unmatched.